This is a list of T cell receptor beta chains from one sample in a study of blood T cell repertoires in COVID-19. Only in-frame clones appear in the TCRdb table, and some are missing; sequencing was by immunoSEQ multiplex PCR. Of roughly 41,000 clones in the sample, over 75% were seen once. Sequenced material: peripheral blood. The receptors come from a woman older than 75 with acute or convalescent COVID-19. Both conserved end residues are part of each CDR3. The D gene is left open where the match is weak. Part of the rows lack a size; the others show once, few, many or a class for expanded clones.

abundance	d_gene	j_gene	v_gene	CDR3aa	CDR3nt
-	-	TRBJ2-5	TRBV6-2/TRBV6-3	CASSKDFQETQYF	TGTGCCAGCAGTAAGGACTTTCAAGAGACCCAGTACTTC
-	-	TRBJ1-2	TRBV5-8	CASSLVGGNGYTF	TGTGCCAGCAGCTTGGTCGGGGGTAACGGCTACACCTTC
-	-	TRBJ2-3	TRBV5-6	CASSLHRADTQYF	TGTGCCAGCAGCTTACACAGGGCGGATACGCAGTATTTT
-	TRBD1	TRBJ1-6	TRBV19	CASSIDRGDSPLHF	TGTGCCAGTAGTATAGACAGGGGGGATTCACCCCTCCACTTT
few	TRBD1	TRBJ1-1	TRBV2	CASSVLQGGTEAFF	TGTGCCAGCAGTGTACTACAGGGGGGAACTGAAGCTTTCTTT
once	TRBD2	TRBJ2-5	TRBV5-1	CASSSPERGVSETQYF	TGCGCCAGCAGCTCTCCCGAGCGGGGGGTTAGCGAGACCCAGTACTTC
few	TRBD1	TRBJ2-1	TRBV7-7	CASSPDRVDEQFF	TGTGCTAGCAGCCCGGACAGGGTGGATGAGCAGTTCTTC
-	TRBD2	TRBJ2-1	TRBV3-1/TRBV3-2	CASSQDGTSGEQFF	TGTGCCAGCAGCCAAGATGGGACTAGCGGGGAGCAGTTCTTC
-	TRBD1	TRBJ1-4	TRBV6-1	CASSHAGGNEKLFF	TGTGCCAGCAGCCACGCAGGGGGTAATGAAAAACTGTTTTTT
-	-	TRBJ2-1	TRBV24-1	CATSVGGRNEQFF	TGTGCCACCAGTGTGGGGGGTCGGAATGAGCAGTTCTTC
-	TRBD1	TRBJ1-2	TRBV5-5	CASSLEQGYGYTF	TGTGCCAGCAGCTTGGAACAGGGGTATGGCTACACCTTC
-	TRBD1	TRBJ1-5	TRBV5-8	CASSFIDGQGSNQPQHF	TGTGCCAGCAGCTTCATTGACGGACAGGGGAGCAATCAGCCCCAGCATTTT
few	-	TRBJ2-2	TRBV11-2	CASSFRYTGELFF	TGTGCCAGCAGCTTTCGGTACACCGGGGAGCTGTTTTTT
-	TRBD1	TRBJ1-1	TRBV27	CASSTDRELERGTEAFF	TGTGCCAGCAGTACGGACAGGGAGTTAGAGAGGGGTACTGAAGCTTTCTTT
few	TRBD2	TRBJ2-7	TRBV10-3	CAIRAGLGGRYEQYF	TGTGCCATCAGAGCGGGACTAGGGGGGCGGTACGAGCAGTACTTC
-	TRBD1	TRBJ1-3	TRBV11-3	CASSLVGDSSGNTIYF	TGTGCCAGCAGCTTAGTTGGGGACAGCTCTGGAAACACCATATATTTT
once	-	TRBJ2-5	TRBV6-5	CASSQLGPQETQYF	TGTGCCAGCAGTCAACTAGGCCCCCAAGAGACCCAGTACTTC
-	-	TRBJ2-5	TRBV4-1	CASSQARDTHQETQYF	TGCGCCAGCAGCCAAGCCCGGGACACGCACCAAGAGACCCAGTACTTC
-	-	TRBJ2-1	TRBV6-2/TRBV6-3	CASSPPTGSGEQFF	TGTGCCAGCAGTCCCCCTACGGGGAGCGGTGAGCAGTTCTTC
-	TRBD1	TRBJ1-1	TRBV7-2	CASSPSGQRSNTEAFF	TGTGCCAGCAGCCCCTCGGGACAGAGATCCAACACTGAAGCTTTCTTT
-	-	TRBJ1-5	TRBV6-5	CASEQGLNQPQHF	TGTGCCAGCGAGCAGGGGCTCAATCAGCCCCAGCATTTT
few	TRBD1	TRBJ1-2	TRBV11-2	CASSLETGVGYTF	TGTGCCAGCAGCTTAGAAACAGGGGTTGGCTACACCTTC
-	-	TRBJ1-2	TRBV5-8	CASSLALRNYGYTF	TGTGCCAGCAGCTTGGCCCTGCGCAACTATGGCTACACCTTC
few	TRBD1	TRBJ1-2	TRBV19	CASRGMQGASPNYGYTF	TGTGCCAGTAGGGGAATGCAGGGGGCTTCCCCCAACTATGGCTACACCTTC
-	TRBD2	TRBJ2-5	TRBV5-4	CASSSPLGGYKETQYF	TGTGCCAGCAGCTCCCCCCTGGGGGGGTATAAAGAGACCCAGTACTTC
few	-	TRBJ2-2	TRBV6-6	CADVEGTANTGELFF	TGTGCCGACGTCGAGGGCACTGCGAACACCGGGGAGCTGTTTTTT
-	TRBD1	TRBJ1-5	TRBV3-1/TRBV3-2	CASSQGFPGTGNQPQHF	TGTGCCAGCAGCCAAGGCTTTCCCGGGACAGGGAATCAGCCCCAGCATTTT
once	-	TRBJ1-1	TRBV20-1	CSAREPRGAFF	TGCAGTGCTAGAGAACCTCGAGGAGCTTTCTTT
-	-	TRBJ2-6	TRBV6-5	CASRRRSSGANVLTF	TGTGCCAGCAGAAGGCGGAGCTCTGGGGCCAACGTCCTGACTTTC
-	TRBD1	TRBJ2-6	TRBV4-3	CASSRTLGTASGANVLTF	TGCGCCAGCAGTCGAACCCTCGGGACAGCCTCTGGGGCCAACGTCCTGACTTTC
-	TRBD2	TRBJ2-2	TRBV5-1	CASSFLSGGRTGELFF	TGCGCCAGCAGCTTCCTTAGCGGGGGAAGAACCGGGGAGCTGTTTTTT
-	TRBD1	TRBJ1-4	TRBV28	CASSAGGPNEKLFF	TGTGCCAGCAGTGCAGGGGGCCCCAATGAAAAACTGTTTTTT
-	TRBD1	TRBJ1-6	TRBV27	CASSIGQGQLPLHF	TGTGCCAGCAGTATCGGACAGGGACAATTGCCCCTCCACTTT
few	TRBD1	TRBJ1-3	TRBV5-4	CASSSQGGPGNTIYF	TGTGCCAGCAGCTCCCAGGGGGGCCCTGGAAACACCATATATTTT
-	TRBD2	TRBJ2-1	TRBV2	CASSVAGGQVSEQFF	TGTGCCAGCAGTGTAGCGGGGGGGCAAGTCTCTGAGCAGTTCTTC
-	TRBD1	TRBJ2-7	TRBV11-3	CASSSRGTGASGQYF	TGTGCCAGCAGTTCCAGGGGGACAGGGGCCTCCGGGCAGTACTTC
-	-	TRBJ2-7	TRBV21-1	CASSKQAPYEQYF	TGTGCCAGCAGCAAACAGGCTCCCTACGAGCAGTACTTC
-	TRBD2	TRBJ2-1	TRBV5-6	CASGRRLSGFYNEQFF	TGTGCCAGCGGGAGGAGACTTAGCGGGTTCTACAATGAGCAGTTCTTC
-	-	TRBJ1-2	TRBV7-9	CASSLASGSSGYTF	TGTGCCAGCAGCTTAGCGTCTGGTAGCTCTGGCTACACCTTC
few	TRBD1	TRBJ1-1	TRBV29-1	CSVVTGGNTEAFF	TGCAGCGTTGTAACAGGGGGAAACACTGAAGCTTTCTTT
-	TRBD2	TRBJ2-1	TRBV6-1	CASSEALQGGANEQFF	TGTGCCAGCAGTGAAGCGCTTCAGGGAGGGGCGAATGAGCAGTTCTTC
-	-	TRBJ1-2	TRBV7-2	CASSTQGGIYGYTF	TGTGCCAGCAGCACACAGGGTGGGATCTATGGCTACACCTTC
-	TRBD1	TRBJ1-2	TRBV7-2	CASSETGGARLNYGYTF	TGTGCCAGCAGCGAAACAGGGGGCGCGCGCTTAAACTATGGCTACACCTTC
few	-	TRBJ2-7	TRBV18	CASSPRAKSSYEQYF	TGTGCCAGCTCACCACGAGCCAAGAGCTCCTACGAGCAGTACTTC